This T cell receptor beta chain was identified during a study of blood T cell repertoires in COVID-19 (dated by TCRdb to 2020 to 2021). The study in broad terms: Collaborator samples came from the United States, Italy and Spain and covered acute and convalescent phases of COVID-19. Samples came from the ongoing ImmuneRACE study (first 160 participants) plus 1,254 subjects from 6 global collaborators. The prospective study material was composed of cDNA or gDNA derived from T cells, B-cell-depleted T cells, or PBMCs. Deeply sampled blood TCRbeta repertoires from subjects exposed to, actively infected with, or recovered from COVID-19 were included in the dataset. HLA class I and class II types, where available, came from metadata supplied by the sample provider rather than from assay-based typing. A freely available public database, intended as a resource for researchers studying the immune response to SARS-CoV-2, is where the repertoires were released. Nearly every sample came with metadata listing a de-identified subject ID, COVID-19 status, age in years and sex. Broader findings and caveats from the paper: The amount of clinical and demographic metadata varied by source and participant and was provided uncurated.

Comments on this clone: Its antigen has not been determined. Qualities for individual bases were not recorded, and no much larger clone is one base off.

Participants in the prospective study were enrolled through a virtual design, were aged roughly 18 to 100 years, and lived in 24 United States geographic areas. Cohort assignment in the prospective study relied on participant-reported clinical history from a screening survey and a study questionnaire. Exposed participants had been in contact, within 2 weeks of entering the study, with a person who had a PCR-confirmed or clinician-diagnosed case of COVID-19. Each participant in the prospective study had whole blood, serum and a nasopharyngeal or oropharyngeal swab collected by mobile phlebotomists. Additional blood draws and questionnaires over an approximately two-month period could optionally be provided by prospective study participants. Before DNA extraction, prospective study blood samples were shipped either frozen or at room temperature. TCRbeta CDR3 regions were amplified from genomic DNA by means of the immunoSEQ Assay, a bias-controlled multiplex PCR. As for the original processing: Within the assay, amplification of reference gene primers was used to estimate how many nucleated cells each sample contained. To quantify the absolute abundance of each unique TCRbeta CDR3 rearrangement, sequence reads were collapsed and filtered. For each sample, productive Simpson clonality was calculated as the square root of Simpson's diversity index across productive rearrangements. TCRdb took this table from immuneACCESS and kept in-frame rearrangements with V and J called. Such tables lack part of the clones; where checked against another copy, unresolved V genes explain under half of the gap, and the rest is unexplained. The V and J calls and clone size come from that table; D and trimming were worked out from the DNA. This sample lists 250,000 to 400,000 clones; approximately 81% were detected once. The top ten constitute approximately 1.9% of the sample.

Trimming removed 7 bases from V and 2 bases from J, leaving 10 bases between the germline ends. The germline V gene specifies SNHLY as CDR1 and FYNNEI as CDR2. The CDR3 spans 13 residues, from the cysteine through the phenylalanine. Only CDR3 DNA remains: 39 bases, in frame from the first base. This clonotype was sampled from a woman aged 30 to 39 who had been exposed to COVID-19. Sequencing was carried out using PBMCs or T cells enriched from blood (not recorded which). This sequence uses TRBV2 and TRBJ2-3; there is no confident call for the D gene. CDR3 loop: CASTRGDTDTQYF. The DNA sequence reads TGTGCCAGCACCCGTGGAGACACAGATACGCAGTATTTT. The CDR3 plus the reference TRBV2 and TRBJ2-3 genes for the other parts give the full variable domain: EPEVTQTPSHQVTQMGQEVILRCVPISNHLYFYWYRQILGQKVEFLVSFYNNEISEKSEIFDDQFSVERPDGSNFTLKIRSTKLEDSAMYFCASTRGDTDTQYFGPGTRLTVL.